Shown below are 18 T cell receptor delta chains from a single sample sequenced in a study of Vδ1+ human thymocytes. Study-wide findings and caveats: Thymic TRG and TRD repertoires appeared highly polyclonal, with Gaussian CDR3 length distributions.

RNA was extracted from the cells and then reverse transcribed. Multiplex PCR used pooled V-gene forward primers and a constant-region reverse primer to amplify CDR3s. TCRdb ran CATT on the multiplex PCR reads. Among 70,000 to 90,000 delta-chain clones listed, around 32% were seen once. These receptors' antigens are unknown. Sequencing input: Vdelta1+ gamma-delta thymocytes from the thymus. Subset of the sample: FACS-sorted CD3+ TCRalphabeta- TCRVdelta1+ TCRVdelta2- thymocytes. These TCRs come from a boy under two years old who had congenital heart surgery.

This clone was counted between two and nine times. This sequence joins TRDV1 and TRDJ1; no reliable D call. Trimming took off 0 bases at V and 1 base at J, with 12 bases between the two ends. Looked up from germline, CDR1 is TSWWSYY and CDR2 is QGS. The CDR3 consists of 16 residues. In DNA, the CDR3 is TGTGCTCTTGGGGAACTCCCCCCTCTCGCCACCGATAAACTCATCTTT. It is translated as CALGELPPLATDKLIF.

The chain has TRDV1 and TRDJ1; 10 nucleotides align to TRDD3. The CDR3 loop spans 16 amino acids. Germline lookup yields CDR1 TSWWSYY and CDR2 QGS. With V trimmed by 9 bases and J by 2 bases, 12 bases remained unmatched. The CDR3: CALTRPELGDTDKLIF. The CDR3 nucleotides are TGTGCTCTGACCAGACCCGAACTGGGGGATACCGATAAACTCATCTTT.

The rearrangement uses TRDV1 and TRDJ1; TRDD3 agrees at 8 bases. The CDR3 totals 23 residues. Germline V gene data show CDR1 as TSWWSYY and CDR2 as QGS. Trimming removed 3 bases from V and 2 bases from J; junction bases left unmatched: 29. The CDR3 loop reads CALGENVPLGDPTAFHPTDKLIF. CDR3 in DNA: TGTGCTCTTGGGGAGAACGTTCCTTTGGGGGATCCAACGGCATTCCACCCAACCGATAAACTCATCTTT.

This rearrangement joins TRDV1 to TRDJ1; 10 positions match TRDD3. The CDR3 contains 22 residues. Germline V gene data show CDR1 as TSWWSYY and CDR2 as QGS. After removal of 5 bases from V and 0 bases from J, the junction contained 24 bases not matched to a gene. The CDR3 DNA reads as TGTGCTCTTGGGCCATACCTACGAATTGGGGGATACCCGAGTTTGTACACCGATAAACTCATCTTT. Translation gives CALGPYLRIGGYPSLYTDKLIF.

This clone was seen a handful of times. V is TRDV1 and J is TRDJ1; 10 nucleotides line up with TRDD3. The CDR3 is made up of 22 amino acids. The V and J ends lost 0 bases and 0 bases, in that order; junction bases with no gene match: 19. The germline V gene has CDR1 TSWWSYY and CDR2 QGS. CDR3 DNA sequence: TGTGCTCTTGGGGAACTTGCCTACGTCCTACTGGGGGATCCACTGTACACCGATAAACTCATCTTT. This gives the protein CALGELAYVLLGDPLYTDKLIF.

For this clone: Other DNA sequences in the sample encode the same CDR3. The rearrangement links TRDV2 to TRDJ1; weak D call: TRDD3 (5 bases). From germline, CDR1 is GEAIGNYY and CDR2 EKD. The CDR3 is 14 amino acids. The ends were cut back, 5 bases at V and 2 bases at J, with 14 bases in the middle. Written as DNA, the CDR3 is TGTGCCTGTGCCAGGGAGGATAGGACCGATAAACTCATCTTT. This codes for CACAREDRTDKLIF.

The chain is built from TRDV1 and TRDJ1, with D possibly being TRDD3 (5 bases). This CDR3 region has 19 residues. Germline V gene sequence: CDR1 TSWWSYY, CDR2 QGS. V was shortened by 1 base and J by 0 bases, with 21 bases between the two germline ends. The DNA of the CDR3 is TGTGCTCTTGGGGAACGTCGGCCGTCGCGAGGGGAAAACACCGATAAACTCATCTTT. Amino acids: CALGERRPSRGENTDKLIF.

This chain uses TRDV1 with TRDJ1; 9 bases fit TRDD3. Germline CDR1 and CDR2: TSWWSYY and QGS. V shed 1 base and J 0 bases; nucleotides not matched to a gene: 6. This CDR3 has 17 residues. The CDR3 region is CALGEPGWGIYTDKLIF. DNA for the CDR3: TGTGCTCTTGGGGAACCCGGGTGGGGGATATACACCGATAAACTCATCTTT.

V is TRDV1 and J is TRDJ1; 8 bases align to TRDD3. In germline, CDR1 is TSWWSYY, CDR2 QGS. The CDR3 is 22 residues long. Losses at the gene ends were 2 bases for V and 2 bases for J; bases not matched to a gene: 25. Written as DNA, the CDR3 is TGTGCTCTTGGGGAATTGAACGTAAATCTCCTAAGTAATGTGGGGGATACCGATAAACTCATCTTT. Translated: CALGELNVNLLSNVGDTDKLIF.

V usage is TRDV1 and J usage is TRDJ1, with 8 bases that match TRDD3. The CDR3 length is 18 residues. CDR1 and CDR2 (germline): TSWWSYY, QGS. Trimming at V came to 5 bases and at J to 2 bases, leaving 16 bases not matched to a gene. CDR3 nucleotides: TGTGCTCTTGGGAACAAACTTACTGGGGGTCCGTGGACCGATAAACTCATCTTT. Its protein is CALGNKLTGGPWTDKLIF.

The chain employs TRDV1 and TRDJ1; no firm D call. Germline values: CDR1 TSWWSYY, CDR2 QGS. V was shortened by 1 base and J by 2 bases, with 8 bases between the two germline ends. This CDR3 is built from 14 residues. In DNA form, the CDR3 reads TGTGCTCTTGGGGAACCGCGCGAAACCGATAAACTCATCTTT. This gives the protein CALGEPRETDKLIF.

This clone was seen more than once but under ten times. This chain connects TRDV1 to TRDJ1, with D perhaps TRDD3 (5 bases). The CDR3 length is 17 residues. Looked up from germline, CDR1 is TSWWSYY and CDR2 is QGS. The V end was cut by 4 bases, the J end by 1 base, with 19 bases between. This CDR3 reads CALGGYKAAIPTDKLIF. DNA of the CDR3: TGTGCTCTTGGGGGATACAAGGCGGCGATACCCACCGATAAACTCATCTTT.

This clone has only a few counts. The rearrangement joins TRDV1 to TRDJ1, with TRDD3 matching over 10 bases. This CDR3 has 17 residues. Germline CDR1 and CDR2: TSWWSYY and QGS. V was clipped by 2 bases and J by 6 bases; unmatched bases: 12. This CDR3 is CALGEVSAGDTLNKLIF. In DNA form, the CDR3 reads TGTGCTCTTGGGGAAGTTTCGGCGGGGGATACGCTCAATAAACTCATCTTT.

The sample holds a few counts of this clone. The rearrangement links TRDV1 to TRDJ1; D gene ambiguous. The V end was cut by 1 base, the J end by 5 bases, with 17 bases between. From germline, CDR1 is TSWWSYY and CDR2 QGS. There are 16 residues in the CDR3. The CDR3 loop is CALGERLTSKEDKLIF. DNA of the CDR3: TGTGCTCTTGGGGAACGCCTTACCTCCAAGGAGGATAAACTCATCTTT.

This clone was picked up a small number of times. The chain links TRDV1 to TRDJ1, with 10 bases that match TRDD3. The length of the CDR3 is 27 residues. In germline, CDR1 is TSWWSYY, CDR2 QGS. V lost 9 bases to trimming and J lost 0 bases; unmatched junction nucleotides: 43. DNA of the CDR3: TGTGCTCTCCTGGGGGAAATTCAATTCCTCCATAATCTACTGGGGGATCGCGGAAAAACGTACACCGATAAACTCATCTTT. It encodes CALLGEIQFLHNLLGDRGKTYTDKLIF.

This sequence joins TRDV1 and TRDJ1; 9 positions agree with TRDD3. The CDR3 is 21 residues long. From germline, CDR1 is TSWWSYY and CDR2 QGS. The V segment lost 2 bases and the J segment 0 bases; nucleotides outside the gene matches: 19. The DNA of the CDR3 is TGTGCTCTTGGGGAAGGGGCCCCTCGTACTGGGGGACACCTATACACCGATAAACTCATCTTT. This codes for CALGEGAPRTGGHLYTDKLIF.

This clone was picked up a small number of times. Its ends do not fully match the called genes, so a read error is possible. The chain recombines TRDV1 with TRDJ1; D uncertain. CDR3 length: 11 residues. CDR1 and CDR2 (germline): TSWWSYY, QGS. CDR3 protein: CALGGAEKLIF. CDR3 sequence (DNA): TGTGCTCTTGGGGGGGCCGAAAAACTCATCTTT.

This clone was counted between two and nine times. This chain connects TRDV1 to TRDJ1, with TRDD3 identical over 9 bases. CDR1 TSWWSYY and CDR2 QGS come from the germline V gene. V gave up 0 bases and J gave up 0 bases; unmatched junction bases: 14. CDR3 length: 20 residues. The CDR3 bases are TGTGCTCTTGGGGAACTAGCCTCCTATGTGGGGATACGAAACACCGATAAACTCATCTTT. Translated, it gives CALGELASYVGIRNTDKLIF.